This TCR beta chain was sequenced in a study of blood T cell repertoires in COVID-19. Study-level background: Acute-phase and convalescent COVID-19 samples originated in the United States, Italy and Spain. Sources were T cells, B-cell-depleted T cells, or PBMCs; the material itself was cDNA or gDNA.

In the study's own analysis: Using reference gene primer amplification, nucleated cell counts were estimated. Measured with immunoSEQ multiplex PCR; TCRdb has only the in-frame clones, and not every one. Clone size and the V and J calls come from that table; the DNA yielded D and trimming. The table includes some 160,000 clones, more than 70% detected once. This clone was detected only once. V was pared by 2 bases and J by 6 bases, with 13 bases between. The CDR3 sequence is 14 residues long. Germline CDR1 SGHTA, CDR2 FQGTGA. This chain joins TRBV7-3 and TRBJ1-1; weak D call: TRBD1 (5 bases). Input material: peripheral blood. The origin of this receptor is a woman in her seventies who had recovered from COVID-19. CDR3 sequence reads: CASSLGPGTAEAFF. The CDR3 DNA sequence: TGTGCCAGCAGCTTAGGCCCGGGGACTGCTGAAGCTTTCTTT.